Each of the 17 T cell receptor beta chains below was sequenced from the same sample in a study of a mutant IDH1 vaccine in newly diagnosed glioma. Antigen specificity for these receptors is unknown. This sample's time point: week 23, last vaccination. Vaccination used 300 ug of mutant IDH1 20-mer peptide per dose, with topical imiquimod. The assay was immunoSEQ multiplex PCR, and TCRdb's table has in-frame clones only and misses some. This table has about 65,000 clones, about 85% appearing once. The sample was PBMCs, taken from a glioma patient whose treatment included an IDH1 peptide vaccine. Receptor source: a young man with glioma.

The rearrangement uses TRBV19 and TRBJ2-6, with D unresolved. Germline CDR1 LNHDA, CDR2 SQIVND (reference sequence). V dropped 7 bases and J dropped 2 bases, with 12 bases sitting between them. The CDR3 sequence is 15 residues long. CDR3 protein: CASTGGEAGANVLTF. DNA for the CDR3: TGTGCCAGTACCGGCGGTGAAGCTGGGGCCAACGTCCTGACTTTC.

This chain links TRBV15 with TRBJ1-2; D is uncertain. V lost 0 bases to trimming and J lost 4 bases, with 12 bases between them. The germline V gene encodes CDR1 LNHNV and CDR2 YYDKDF (reference sequence). The length of the CDR3 is 15 residues. CDR3 nucleotide sequence: TGTGCCACCAGCAGAGATGACGGGGTCAGCTATGGCTACACCTTC. This translates into CATSRDDGVSYGYTF.

The genes are TRBV11-2 and TRBJ2-3, with 10 bases that match TRBD2. The CDR3 extends over 16 amino acids. V shed 2 bases, J shed 6 bases, and the junction held 8 bases outside the gene matches. Germline V gene sequence: CDR1 SGHAT, CDR2 FQNNGV. In nucleotides, the CDR3 is TGTGCCAGCAGCTTACAAGCGGGGGGGGGCAGGGATACGCAGTATTTT. This codes for CASSLQAGGGRDTQYF.

The CDR3 nucleotides are TGTGCCAGCACCGAACAGGGGTATAATTCACCCCTCCACTTT. As protein: CASTEQGYNSPLHF. The genes are TRBV11-2 and TRBJ1-6; 7 bases match TRBD1. The CDR3 has 14 amino acids. J was trimmed by 4 bases and V by 7 bases; bases with no gene match: 4. The germline V gene encodes CDR1 SGHAT and CDR2 FQNNGV.

The V and J genes are TRBV11-2 and TRBJ2-4, with TRBD1 matching over 8 bases. Germline assignment: CDR1 SGHAT and CDR2 FQNNGV. The CDR3 runs 14 residues. J lost 5 bases, V lost 0 bases, and 0 bases had no gene match. In DNA form, the CDR3 reads TGTGCCAGCAGCTTAGAGACAGGGGAAAACATTCAGTACTTC. Translated: CASSLETGENIQYF.

The V and J genes are TRBV6-6 and TRBJ1-4; 7 nucleotides agree with TRBD1. Germline CDR1 MNHNY, CDR2 SVGAGI (reference sequence). V lost 8 bases to trimming and J lost 8 bases; unmatched junction nucleotides: 14. The CDR3 loop spans 15 amino acids. This chain's CDR3 is CASGTLGRGYEKLFF. The CDR3 region has the DNA TGTGCCAGCGGAACGTTGGGCAGGGGGTACGAAAAACTGTTTTTT.

The chain recombines TRBV6-6 with TRBJ2-1, with TRBD1 as a possible D gene (6 bases). This CDR3 is 12 amino acids long. Trimming cost V 2 bases and J 10 bases, with 9 bases left between them. Per germline, CDR1 MNHNY and CDR2 SVGAGI (reference sequence). The CDR3 protein is CASSYRTEEQFF. CDR3 bases: TGTGCCAGCAGTTACCGGACAGAAGAGCAGTTCTTC.

CDR3 sequence (DNA): TGCGCCAGCAGCGCAACTCCTCGACTAGCGGGGAGCCTATTGGCCTACAATGAGCAGTTCTTC. This sequence encodes CASSATPRLAGSLLAYNEQFF. The genes are TRBV5-1 and TRBJ2-1; 11 bases map to TRBD2. Germline-derived CDR1 and CDR2 are SGHRS and YFSETQ. The V and J ends lost 4 bases and 2 bases, in that order; junction bases with no gene match: 20. There are 21 residues in the CDR3.

In DNA form, the CDR3 reads TGCGCCAGCAGCCAAGCTTCAGGAGGGGGGGCGGAGACCCAGTACTTC. Translation: CASSQASGGGAETQYF. The chain recombines TRBV4-1 with TRBJ2-5; D is possibly TRBD2 (7 bases). This CDR3 contains 16 residues. Per germline, CDR1 MGHRA and CDR2 YSYEKL. V lost 1 base and J 5 bases, leaving 17 bases between the germline ends.

This chain uses TRBV7-8 with TRBJ2-7; no reliable D call. The germline V and J ends were trimmed by 3 bases and 2 bases, with 11 bases remaining between them. CDR1 and CDR2 (germline): SGHVS, FQNEAQ. The CDR3 extends over 14 amino acids. In nucleotides, the CDR3 is TGTGCCAGCAGCTTGAATCGTGCGACCTACGAGCAGTACTTC. Translation gives CASSLNRATYEQYF.

This chain joins TRBV5-5 and TRBJ2-5; a weak D match, TRBD1 (6 bases). CDR1 and CDR2 from the germline V gene are SGHKS and YYEKEE (reference sequence). The length of the CDR3 is 16 residues. V shed 2 bases and J shed 3 bases, with 17 bases lying between them. In DNA, the CDR3 is TGTGCCAGCAGCTTATACGGCGTAACAGGGAAAGAGACCCAGTACTTC. Its protein product is CASSLYGVTGKETQYF.

The rearrangement uses TRBV7-8 and TRBJ2-1; 9 bases agree with TRBD1. V was clipped by 6 bases and J by 5 bases; unmatched bases: 8. CDR1 is SGHVS and CDR2 is FQNEAQ in the germline V gene. The CDR3 is 15 residues long. CDR3 residues: CASRLFGTGNNEQFF. CDR3 in DNA: TGTGCCAGCAGGCTATTCGGGACAGGGAACAATGAGCAGTTCTTC.

The gene calls are TRBV19 and TRBJ2-3; TRBD2 aligns across 10 bases. The CDR3 sequence is 14 residues long. V lost 6 bases, J lost 4 bases, and 4 bases stayed unmatched. Germline CDR1 LNHDA, CDR2 SQIVND (reference sequence). CDR3 in amino acids: CASSRLAGSDTQYF. The DNA for the CDR3 is TGTGCCAGTAGCAGACTAGCGGGCTCAGATACGCAGTATTTT. Full variable domain (outside the CDR3, taken from reference TRBV19 and TRBJ2-3): DGGITQSPKYLFRKEGQNVTLSCEQNLNHDAMYWYRQDPGQGLRLIYYSQIVNDFQKGDIAEGYSVSREKKESFPLTVTSAQKNPTAFYLCASSRLAGSDTQYFGPGTRLTVL.

The chain employs TRBV2 and TRBJ2-5; the D is unclear. The CDR3 has 14 residues. V was pared by 6 bases and J by 1 base, with 12 bases between. The germline gives CDR1 SNHLY, CDR2 FYNNEI. In DNA, the CDR3 is TGTGCCAGCAGGTCTGGGAAGATCCAAGAGACCCAGTACTTC. It specifies CASRSGKIQETQYF.

The chain links TRBV7-9 to TRBJ1-2, with D perhaps TRBD1 (6 bases). With 3 bases removed from V and 4 bases from J, the gap between germline ends came to 18 bases. In germline, CDR1 is SEHNR, CDR2 FQNEAQ (reference sequence). The length of the CDR3 is 16 residues. CDR3 protein: CASSFRRGAGFYGYTF. The CDR3 DNA follows: TGTGCCAGCAGCTTCCGCCGGGGGGCGGGGTTCTATGGCTACACCTTC.

The chain carries TRBV5-1 and TRBJ2-7; D is perhaps TRBD1 (5 bases). The V end lost 0 bases, the J end lost 2 bases, and 15 bases lay between the germline ends. The CDR3 runs to 16 residues. The germline V gene has CDR1 SGHRS and CDR2 YFSETQ. CDR3 sequence: CASSLGAGPSTYEQYF. CDR3 nucleotides: TGCGCCAGCAGCTTGGGGGCAGGGCCATCTACCTACGAGCAGTACTTC.

The chain is built from TRBV19 and TRBJ1-3; D is unresolved. The V gene's germline CDR1 is LNHDA and CDR2 SQIVND (reference sequence). The CDR3 runs 16 residues. Deletions cut 9 bases from V and 0 bases from J, with 18 bases between. The CDR3 reads CASTSYTAISGNTIYF. Written as DNA, the CDR3 is TGTGCCAGCACCTCCTACACAGCTATCTCTGGAAACACCATATATTTT.